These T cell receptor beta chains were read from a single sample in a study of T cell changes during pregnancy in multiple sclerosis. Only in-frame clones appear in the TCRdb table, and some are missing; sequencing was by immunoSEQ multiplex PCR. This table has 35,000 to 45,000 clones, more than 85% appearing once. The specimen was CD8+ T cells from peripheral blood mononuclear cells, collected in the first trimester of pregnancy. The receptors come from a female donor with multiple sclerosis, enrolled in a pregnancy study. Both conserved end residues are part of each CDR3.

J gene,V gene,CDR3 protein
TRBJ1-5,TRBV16,CASSQREGIQPQHF
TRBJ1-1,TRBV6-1,CASTLLGSTYTEAFF
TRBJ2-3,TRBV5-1,CASSPGLAGGLSDTQYF
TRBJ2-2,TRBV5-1,CASSPGGTGHTGELFF
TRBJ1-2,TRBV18,CASSPTEPNYGYTF
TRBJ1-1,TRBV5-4,CASSRPGQGGRNTEAFF
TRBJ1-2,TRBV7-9,CASTKGQTRHLVYGYTF
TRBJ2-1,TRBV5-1,CASSLRLAGLQDEQFF
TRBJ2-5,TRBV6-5,CASSYSRETQYF
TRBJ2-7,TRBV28,CATQGDEQYF
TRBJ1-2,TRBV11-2,CASSTGTGLYGYTF
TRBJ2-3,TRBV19,CASTGTSAPDTQYF
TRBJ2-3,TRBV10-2,CATHELAGTDTQYF
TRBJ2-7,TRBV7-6,CASSSTGLDEQYF
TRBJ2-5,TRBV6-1,CASSDSTGSVETQYF
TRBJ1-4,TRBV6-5,CASSYQGTNEKLFF
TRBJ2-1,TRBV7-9,CASSLGLAFVNEQFF
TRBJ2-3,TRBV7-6,CASSLRAGDDTQYF
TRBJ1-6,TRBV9,CASSVGVGLDSPLHF
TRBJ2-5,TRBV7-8,CASSLVVGAETQYF
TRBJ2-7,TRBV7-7,CASSVQASYEQYF
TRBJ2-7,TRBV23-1,CASSQPRQSFYEQYF
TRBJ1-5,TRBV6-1,CASSERIQGPNQPQHF
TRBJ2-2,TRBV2,CASSEAGPGLAGAKTTGELFF
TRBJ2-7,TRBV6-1,CASSDNEQYF
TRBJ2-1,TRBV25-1,CASSAYSIYNEQFF
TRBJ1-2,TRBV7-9,CASSLPSGGAGYGYTF
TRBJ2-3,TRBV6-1,CASSGLAGLTTDTQYF
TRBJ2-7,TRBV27,CASSPSLGGTSYEQYF
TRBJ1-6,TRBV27,CASSSGQGYNSPLHF
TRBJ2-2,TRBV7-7,CASREHRDTGELFF
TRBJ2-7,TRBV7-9,CASSLTIRGARSYEQYF
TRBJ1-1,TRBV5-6,CASSPLQGNTEAFF
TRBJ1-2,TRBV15,CATKGQGNPNYGYTF
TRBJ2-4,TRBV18,CASSPPEVLAKNIQYF
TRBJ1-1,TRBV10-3,CAISDGTEAFF
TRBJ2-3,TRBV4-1,CASSHRLLASGGEDTQYF
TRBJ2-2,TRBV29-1,CSVRGPGGDTGELFF
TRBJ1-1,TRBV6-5,CASSYSGPSEAFF
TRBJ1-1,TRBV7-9,CASSPEPNTEAFF
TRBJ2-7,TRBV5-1,CASSLLSVSYEQYF